This T cell receptor (beta chain) was identified during a study of blood T cell repertoires in COVID-19. About the research overall: Donors in the United States, Italy and Spain gave samples during acute or convalescent COVID-19.

Enrolled through a virtual design, the participants were between 18 and 89 years of age and came from 24 US areas. Cohort 3 recovered donors had two negative PCRs, clearance, or symptom resolution. The germline V and J ends were trimmed by 4 bases and 5 bases, with 13 bases remaining between them. Germline assignment: CDR1 SGHAT and CDR2 FQNNGV. This CDR3 has 14 residues. Authors' methods: From reference gene primer amplification, estimates of nucleated cell counts were derived. Method: immunoSEQ multiplex PCR; TCRdb's copy keeps in-frame clones and lacks some. V and J calls and clone size are copied from that table; D and trimming were computed from the DNA. The data show approximately 330,000 clones, nearly 90% seen once.

The sequencing sample was made of PBMCs or T cells enriched from blood (not recorded which). The chain couples TRBV11-2 to TRBJ2-3; perhaps TRBD2 as D (6 bases). The clonotype originates from a woman aged 25-40 years who had recovered from COVID-19. Here the CDR3 DNA reads TGTGCCAGCAGCTCCTGGGCGGGATTAGATACGCAGTATTTT. Its translation: CASSSWAGLDTQYF.